Listed here are 23 T cell receptor beta chains from one sample, sequenced in a study of blood T cell repertoires in COVID-19. Sequenced by immunoSEQ multiplex PCR; TCRdb stores in-frame clones only, minus some. The repertoire holds about 230,000 clones, 70% to 90% seen once, with 2% to 3% in the top ten. Sequencing was done on a sample of peripheral blood. Receptors originate from a woman in her seventies with active or convalescent COVID-19.

This clone occurred once. This chain links TRBV19 with TRBJ1-5; possible D gene TRBD1, 5 bases. The CDR3 extends over 14 amino acids. V was pared by 10 bases and J by 4 bases, with 17 bases between. Germline loops: CDR1 LNHDA, CDR2 SQIVND (reference sequence). The CDR3 nucleotides are TGTGCCACCTCAGGGTGGACACTGAATCAGCCCCAGCATTTT. Protein sequence: CATSGWTLNQPQHF.

As for this clone: Other DNA variants within this sample encode the same CDR3. This chain links TRBV5-1 with TRBJ1-5, with 8 bases fitting TRBD1. The V gene end was trimmed by 1 base and the J gene end by 2 bases; junction bases not matched to a gene: 2. The germline V gene encodes CDR1 SGHRS and CDR2 YFSETQ. The CDR3 spans 15 residues. The CDR3 sequence is CASSLQGAGNQPQHF. As DNA, the CDR3 is TGCGCCAGCAGCTTGCAGGGGGCGGGCAATCAGCCCCAGCATTTT.

This clone was observed a few times. The DNA of the CDR3 is TGTGCCAGCAGCCTTGACAGGGATGGGCCACCCCTCCACTTT. This translates into CASSLDRDGPPLHF. The chain couples TRBV7-9 to TRBJ1-6, with 7 nucleotides matching TRBD1. Germline CDR1 reads SEHNR; CDR2 reads FQNEAQ (reference sequence). The CDR3 totals 14 residues. V lost 5 bases, J lost 11 bases, and 9 bases stayed unmatched.

The chain recombines TRBV6-5 with TRBJ1-1, with a possible D match to TRBD1 (6 bases). The CDR3 loop spans 14 amino acids. The V and J ends lost 2 bases and 1 base respectively, with 8 bases between them. Germline values: CDR1 MNHEY, CDR2 SVGAGI. CDR3 DNA sequence: TGTGCCAGCAGTTACCTGACAGGGAACACTGAAGCTTTCTTT. The encoded protein is CASSYLTGNTEAFF.

The chain uses TRBV9 and TRBJ1-1; D perhaps matches TRBD1 (6 bases). Germline V gene data show CDR1 as SGDLS and CDR2 as YYNGEE. V was shortened by 3 bases and J by 1 base, with 10 bases between the two germline ends. This CDR3 comprises 14 residues. The CDR3 is CASSAGTPNTEAFF. CDR3 nucleotides: TGTGCCAGCAGCGCCGGGACACCGAACACTGAAGCTTTCTTT.

V gene TRBV7-2 combines with J gene TRBJ1-4; 7 bases fit TRBD1. Germline values: CDR1 SGHTA, CDR2 FQGNSA. The V segment lost 5 bases and the J segment 2 bases; nucleotides outside the gene matches: 2. This CDR3 is built from 14 residues. CDR3 sequence (DNA): TGTGCCAGCAGCCAGACAGGGACTAATGAAAAACTGTTTTTT. It translates to CASSQTGTNEKLFF.

This clone occurred once. The chain carries TRBV11-3 and TRBJ2-1, with D unclear. Trimming took 1 base from V and 5 from J, leaving 6 bases between them. The CDR3 has 13 amino acids. The germline CDR1 and CDR2 sequences are SGHNT and YENEEA. The CDR3 DNA reads TGTGCCAGCAGCTTAGTACGGGACAATGAGCAGTTCTTC. Amino acids: CASSLVRDNEQFF.

The chain has TRBV19 and TRBJ2-6, with unresolved D. This CDR3 region has 15 residues. Germline CDR1 and CDR2: LNHDA and SQIVND (reference sequence). V shed 7 bases and J shed 2 bases, with 12 bases lying between them. CDR3 DNA: TGTGCCAGTAATCTAGGATCTGCTGGGGCCAACGTCCTGACTTTC. Translation: CASNLGSAGANVLTF.

This chain links TRBV3-1 (or the pseudogene TRBV3-2) with TRBJ1-1, with D possibly being TRBD1 (6 bases). The CDR3 runs to 14 residues. V was cut by 4 bases and J by 0 bases, with 9 bases left in between. Germline V gene data show CDR1 as LGHDT and CDR2 as YNNKEL (reference sequence). CDR3 protein: CASSLRQVNTEAFF. The DNA of the CDR3 is TGTGCCAGCAGCCTCCGACAGGTGAACACTGAAGCTTTCTTT.

This chain connects TRBV11-2 to TRBJ1-2; 10 bases fit TRBD1. V gave up 5 bases and J gave up 7 bases; unmatched junction bases: 16. The CDR3 covers 17 residues. Germline CDR1 and CDR2: SGHAT and FQNNGV. As DNA, the CDR3 is TGTGCCAGCAGCCCCCATCGCGAGGGACAGGGGCGGGGTGGCTACACCTTC. Its translation is CASSPHREGQGRGGYTF. Full variable domain (remainder filled in from reference TRBV11-2 and TRBJ1-2): EAGVAQSPRYKIIEKRQSVAFWCNPISGHATLYWYQQILGQGPKLLIQFQNNGVVDDSQLPKDRFSAERLKGVDSTLKIQPAKLEDSAVYLCASSPHREGQGRGGYTFGSGTRLTVV.

This chain connects TRBV19 to TRBJ2-1; TRBD1 might be the D (8 bases). Trimming removed 4 bases from V and 7 bases from J, with 14 bases in between. The CDR3 extends over 14 amino acids. The germline V gene has CDR1 LNHDA and CDR2 SQIVND (reference sequence). The CDR3 region has the DNA TGTGCCAGTAGTAATACAGGGGGGGGGAATGAGCAGTTCTTC. Translation: CASSNTGGGNEQFF.

The chain links TRBV28 to TRBJ1-1; D possibly corresponds to TRBD1 (5 bases). CDR3 size: 12 residues. CDR1 is MDHEN and CDR2 is SYDVKM in the germline V gene. V was shortened by 5 bases and J by 4 bases, with 8 bases between the two germline ends. CDR3 sequence (DNA): TGTGCCAGCAGTGCGACAGTCACTGAAGCTTTCTTT. Amino acid sequence: CASSATVTEAFF.

V is TRBV2 and J is TRBJ1-5; D unresolved. CDR1 and CDR2 (germline): SNHLY, FYNNEI. The CDR3 covers 14 residues. V was trimmed by 8 bases and J by 2 bases, leaving 13 bases between them. This chain's CDR3 is CASGGSTGNQPQHF. The CDR3 DNA reads TGTGCCAGCGGAGGGTCTACGGGCAATCAGCCCCAGCATTTT.

The chain uses TRBV28 and TRBJ2-7, with D uncertain. Germline values: CDR1 MDHEN, CDR2 SYDVKM. Deletions cut 5 bases from V and 2 bases from J, with 10 bases between. This CDR3 contains 13 residues. The CDR3 here is CASSPHFPYEQYF. The CDR3 DNA reads as TGTGCCAGCAGTCCACATTTCCCCTACGAGCAGTACTTC.

This chain links TRBV10-1 with TRBJ2-3; a possible D gene is TRBD2 (5 bases). The CDR3 sequence is 15 residues long. Germline loops: CDR1 WNHNN, CDR2 SYGVQD (reference sequence). The V and J ends lost 6 bases and 0 bases respectively, with 13 bases between them. This chain's CDR3 is CASRRGRGSTDTQYF. The CDR3 coding sequence is TGCGCCAGCAGAAGAGGACGGGGAAGCACAGATACGCAGTATTTT.

The chain uses TRBV28 and TRBJ2-1; 8 positions agree with TRBD2. Germline V gene lookup returns CDR1 MDHEN and CDR2 SYDVKM. V shed 6 bases, J shed 1 base, and the junction held 5 bases outside the gene matches. CDR3 size: 15 residues. The chain's CDR3 is CASSQAGVSYNEQFF. CDR3 in DNA: TGTGCCAGCAGCCAAGCGGGAGTTTCCTACAATGAGCAGTTCTTC.

V is TRBV5-1 and J is TRBJ2-1; 9 bases are shared with TRBD2. The CDR3 loop spans 15 amino acids. Germline V CDR1 and CDR2: SGHRS, YFSETQ. Trimming took 4 bases from V and 2 from J; bases not matched to a gene: 4. The CDR3 DNA reads TGCGCCAGCAGCGTAGCGGGAGACGCCTACAATGAGCAGTTCTTC. It translates to CASSVAGDAYNEQFF.

The chain has TRBV11-2 and TRBJ1-5; TRBD1 is a possible D gene (5 bases). Trimming stripped 3 bases from V and 1 base from J, with 13 bases between. Germline CDR1 SGHAT, CDR2 FQNNGV. The CDR3 sequence is 16 residues long. The CDR3 reads CASSLGGLMSNQPQHF. CDR3 nucleotides: TGTGCCAGCAGCTTGGGGGGTCTTATGAGCAATCAGCCCCAGCATTTT.

This clone was counted ten times or more. The chain employs TRBV5-1 and TRBJ1-2, with D unclear. CDR3 length equals 12 residues. Trimming removed 4 bases from V and 1 base from J, with 5 bases in between. Germline CDR1 is SGHRS and CDR2 is YFSETQ. In DNA form, the CDR3 reads TGCGCCAGCAGCGGCAATAACTATGGCTACACCTTC. It codes for CASSGNNYGYTF.

This sequence joins TRBV30 and TRBJ2-2, with D uncertain. The CDR3 length is 14 residues. Germline CDR1 GTSNPN, CDR2 SVGIG (reference sequence). Trimming pared 4 bases from V and 1 base from J, leaving 10 bases between. The CDR3 loop is CAWKARWNTGELFF. CDR3 in DNA: TGTGCCTGGAAAGCACGGTGGAACACCGGGGAGCTGTTTTTT.

The CDR3 DNA reads TGTGCCAGCACCCAGGGCGGGGCTAGCGGACCCTACGAGCAGTACTTC. This translates into CASTQGGASGPYEQYF. This chain links TRBV28 with TRBJ2-7; 7 nucleotides align to TRBD2. Trimming took 7 bases from V and 2 from J; bases not matched to a gene: 14. CDR1 and CDR2 from the germline V gene are MDHEN and SYDVKM. CDR3 size: 16 residues.

The chain recombines TRBV11-2 with TRBJ2-3, with TRBD2 matching over 15 bases. CDR3 length: 19 amino acids. V shed 3 bases, J shed 0 bases, and the junction held 7 bases outside the gene matches. The germline gives CDR1 SGHAT, CDR2 FQNNGV. Here the CDR3 reads CASSFAGLAGGRSTDTQYF. DNA for the CDR3: TGTGCCAGCAGCTTCGCGGGACTAGCGGGAGGAAGAAGCACAGATACGCAGTATTTT.

This sequence joins TRBV9 and TRBJ2-3; TRBD1 agrees at 8 bases. Germline values: CDR1 SGDLS, CDR2 YYNGEE. V lost 6 bases and J lost 2; bases outside the gene matches: 11. The CDR3 spans 16 residues. Here the CDR3 reads CASIKGDRQYTDTQYF. In DNA form, the CDR3 reads TGTGCCAGCATCAAGGGGGACAGGCAATACACAGATACGCAGTATTTT.